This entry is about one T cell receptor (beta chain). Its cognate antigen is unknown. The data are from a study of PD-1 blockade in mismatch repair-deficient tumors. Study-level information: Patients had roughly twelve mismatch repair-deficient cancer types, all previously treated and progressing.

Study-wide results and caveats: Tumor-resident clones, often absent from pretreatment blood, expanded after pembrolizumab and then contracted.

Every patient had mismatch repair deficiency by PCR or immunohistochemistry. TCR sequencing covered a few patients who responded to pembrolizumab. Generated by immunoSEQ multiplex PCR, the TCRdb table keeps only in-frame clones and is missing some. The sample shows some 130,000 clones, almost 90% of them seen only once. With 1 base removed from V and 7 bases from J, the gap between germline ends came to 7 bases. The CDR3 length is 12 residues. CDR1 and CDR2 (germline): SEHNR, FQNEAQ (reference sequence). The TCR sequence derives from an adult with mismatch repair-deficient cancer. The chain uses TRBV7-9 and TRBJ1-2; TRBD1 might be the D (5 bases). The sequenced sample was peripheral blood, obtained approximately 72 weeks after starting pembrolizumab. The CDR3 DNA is TGTGCCAGCAGCTTAGGACAGCTTGGCTACACCTTC. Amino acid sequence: CASSLGQLGYTF.